The 32 T cell receptor beta chains presented below share a single source sample, sequenced in a study of T cells in narcolepsy. Produced via immunoSEQ multiplex PCR; TCRdb's table is partial and in-frame only. The sample includes around 32,000 clones, approximately 85% of them seen just once. Sequences were obtained from CD45RA- memory CD4+ T cells from PBMCs. The receptors here all came from a human donor with narcolepsy.

The chain combines TRBV5-1 with TRBJ2-3; D call uncertain. The germline CDR1 and CDR2 sequences are SGHRS and YFSETQ. V was cut by 4 bases and J by 6 bases, with 15 bases left in between. The length of the CDR3 is 14 residues. The CDR3 nucleotides are TGCGCCAGCAGCCGGACGCCGACTCCGGATACGCAGTATTTT. Its translation is CASSRTPTPDTQYF.

This clone was recorded only once. This chain joins TRBV19 and TRBJ1-5, with 9 bases that match TRBD1. CDR3 length equals 16 residues. V shed 7 bases and J 1 base; nucleotides not matched to a gene: 8. CDR1 and CDR2 from the germline V gene are LNHDA and SQIVND (reference sequence). CDR3 region: CASNGGQGRSNQPQHF. The CDR3 DNA reads as TGTGCCAGTAACGGGGGACAGGGTCGAAGCAATCAGCCCCAGCATTTT.

V usage is TRBV6-5 and J usage is TRBJ1-3; D ambiguous. The CDR3 extends over 15 amino acids. Trimming cost V 5 bases and J 0 bases, with 11 bases left between them. The germline gives CDR1 MNHEY, CDR2 SVGAGI. The CDR3 is CASSRTETSGNTIYF. The CDR3 DNA follows: TGTGCCAGCAGTAGGACCGAGACCTCTGGAAACACCATATATTTT.

V and J are TRBV4-3 and TRBJ2-3, with 7 nucleotides matching TRBD2. This CDR3 region has 15 residues. V lost 2 bases, J lost 2 bases, and 4 bases stayed unmatched. The germline CDR1 and CDR2 sequences are LGHNA and YSLEER. In DNA form, the CDR3 reads TGCGCCAGCAGCCAACGGCTAGCGGACACAGATACGCAGTATTTT. It is translated as CASSQRLADTDTQYF.

The chain couples TRBV28 to TRBJ2-5; D may correspond to TRBD1 or TRBD2 (5 bases each). Looked up from germline, CDR1 is MDHEN and CDR2 is SYDVKM. Between the trimmed V and J ends, which lost 6 bases and 5 bases, there was a span of 19 bases. The CDR3 consists of 15 residues. Here the CDR3 DNA reads TGTGCCAGCAGCGTCCCCGTCTCCGGGACGGAGACCCAGTACTTC. Encoded protein: CASSVPVSGTETQYF.

The V call is TRBV6-1, the J call TRBJ1-2, with a tentative D call TRBD1 (6 bases). Germline V CDR1 and CDR2: MNHNS, SASEGT. This CDR3 has 13 residues. Trimming removed 6 bases from V and 8 bases from J, with 16 bases in between. The CDR3 nucleotides read TGTGCCAGCAGAAGTCTTCAGGGGCGAGGCTACACCTTC. Translation gives CASRSLQGRGYTF.

The chain employs TRBV7-6 and TRBJ2-5; D possibly corresponds to TRBD2 (6 bases). Trimming took 1 base from V and 4 from J, leaving 10 bases between them. The CDR3 runs to 14 residues. Germline assignment: CDR1 SGHVS and CDR2 FNYEAQ. In nucleotides, the CDR3 is TGTGCCAGCAGCTTAGGGGGCGGGGCAGAGACCCAGTACTTC. Protein: CASSLGGGAETQYF.

The J gene is TRBJ1-5, the V gene TRBV6-1; no clear D gene. Germline V CDR1 and CDR2: MNHNS, SASEGT. The CDR3 has 13 amino acids. V gave up 7 bases and J gave up 5 bases, with 12 bases separating them. The CDR3 DNA is TGTGCCAGCACCTATCAAAGGGATCAGCCCCAGCATTTT. Encoded protein: CASTYQRDQPQHF.

The V and J genes are TRBV7-9 and TRBJ1-2; D gene unclear. The CDR3 contains 14 residues. V lost 7 bases and J 3 bases, leaving 15 bases between the germline ends. Looked up from germline, CDR1 is SEHNR and CDR2 is FQNEAQ (reference sequence). The CDR3 DNA reads as TGTGCCAGCACTCACGGAAAACAGTACTATGGCTACACCTTC. This gives the protein CASTHGKQYYGYTF.

This sequence joins TRBV9 and TRBJ1-2; D possibly corresponds to TRBD1 (6 bases). This CDR3 is 14 amino acids long. V was clipped by 3 bases and J by 7 bases, with 16 bases between them. From germline, CDR1 is SGDLS and CDR2 YYNGEE. CDR3 region: CASSAEGGVGGYTF. In DNA form, the CDR3 reads TGTGCCAGCAGCGCCGAGGGGGGGGTCGGTGGCTACACCTTC.

The chain recombines TRBV7-8 with TRBJ2-2; the match to TRBD1 covers 8 bases. CDR1 SGHVS and CDR2 FQNEAQ come from the germline V gene. Trimming at V came to 6 bases and at J to 6 bases, leaving 6 bases not matched to a gene. CDR3 length equals 14 residues. The CDR3 region is CASRATGVAGELFF. As DNA, the CDR3 is TGTGCCAGCAGGGCGACAGGGGTCGCCGGGGAGCTGTTTTTT.

The chain combines TRBV19 with TRBJ1-6; D is perhaps TRBD1 (6 bases). The germline CDR1 and CDR2 sequences are LNHDA and SQIVND (reference sequence). Deletions cut 5 bases from V and 0 bases from J, with 11 bases between. The CDR3 has 16 amino acids. The CDR3 here is CASSLDSSSYNSPLHF. The CDR3 nucleotides are TGTGCCAGTAGTCTGGACAGCAGCTCCTATAATTCACCCCTCCACTTT.

The V and J genes are TRBV28 and TRBJ1-5, with 8 bases matching TRBD1. With 4 bases clipped from V and 4 bases from J, the junction kept 3 bases outside the gene matches. The CDR3 has 14 residues. Looked up from germline, CDR1 is MDHEN and CDR2 is SYDVKM. CDR3 protein: CASSSGQGNQPQHF. In nucleotides, the CDR3 is TGTGCCAGCAGTTCCGGACAGGGAAATCAGCCCCAGCATTTT. Using reference TRBV28 and TRBJ1-5 for the parts outside the CDR3, the full variable domain is DVKVTQSSRYLVKRTGEKVFLECVQDMDHENMFWYRQDPGLGLRLIYFSYDVKMKEKGDIPEGYSVSREKKERFSLILESASTNQTSMYLCASSSGQGNQPQHFGDGTRLSIL.

The rearrangement links TRBV5-4 to TRBJ1-2; 8 bases match TRBD1. V trimming: 4 bases; J trimming: 4 bases; junction bases outside the gene matches: 9. The CDR3 contains 15 residues. Germline values: CDR1 SGHNT, CDR2 YYREEE (reference sequence). CDR3 sequence: CASSPGQGGGYGYTF. The CDR3 DNA reads as TGTGCCAGCAGCCCTGGACAGGGCGGGGGCTATGGCTACACCTTC.

The DNA for the CDR3 is TGTGCCAGCAGCCCGAGTGTACTTAACTATGGCTACACCTTC. Its translation: CASSPSVLNYGYTF. This rearrangement joins TRBV11-2 to TRBJ1-2, with D uncertain. CDR1 and CDR2 from the germline V gene are SGHAT and FQNNGV. The germline V and J ends were trimmed by 5 bases and 1 base, with 11 bases remaining between them. The CDR3 extends over 14 amino acids.

The chain combines TRBV12-5 with TRBJ1-2, with 8 bases aligning to TRBD1. Germline assignment: CDR1 LGHNT and CDR2 FRNRAP. This CDR3 contains 19 residues. V shed 3 bases and J 0 bases; nucleotides not matched to a gene: 15. The CDR3 here is CASGFIRRDRTPTNYGYTF. The CDR3 coding sequence is TGTGCTAGTGGTTTTATTAGGAGGGACAGGACTCCCACTAACTATGGCTACACCTTC.

The chain combines TRBV28 with TRBJ2-1; 8 bases are a match to TRBD2. CDR3 length equals 19 residues. V shed 3 bases, J shed 8 bases, and the junction held 21 bases outside the gene matches. Germline CDR1 is MDHEN and CDR2 is SYDVKM. The CDR3 coding sequence is TGTGCCAGCAGTTTTCCTCTCCAACAACTAGCGGTCGAGAGGGATGAGCAGTTCTTC. Translated, it gives CASSFPLQQLAVERDEQFF. The variable domain in full, completed from reference TRBV28 and TRBJ2-1, reads DVKVTQSSRYLVKRTGEKVFLECVQDMDHENMFWYRQDPGLGLRLIYFSYDVKMKEKGDIPEGYSVSREKKERFSLILESASTNQTSMYLCASSFPLQQLAVERDEQFFGPGTRLTVL.

The rearrangement uses TRBV5-6 and TRBJ2-3; D unresolved. V shed 5 bases and J shed 6 bases, with 13 bases lying between them. The CDR3 has 13 amino acids. Germline V CDR1 and CDR2: SGHDT, YYEEEE. CDR3 loop: CASSSEWSDTQYF. CDR3 in DNA: TGTGCCAGCAGTTCCGAGTGGTCCGATACGCAGTATTTT.

This clone was counted only a few times. The V and J genes are TRBV5-5 and TRBJ1-2, with TRBD1 matching 8 bases. Germline V CDR1 and CDR2: SGHKS, YYEKEE (reference sequence). Unmatched junction bases numbered 12, after V lost 4 bases and J lost 7 bases. This CDR3 spans 15 amino acids. The DNA of the CDR3 is TGTGCCAGCAGCAGCCGGGGGCAGGGGGCGCTTGGCTACACCTTC. This encodes CASSSRGQGALGYTF.

The chain links TRBV11-2 to TRBJ2-7; D is possibly TRBD2 (5 bases). Germline loops: CDR1 SGHAT, CDR2 FQNNGV. Trimming left V 7 bases short and J 0 bases short, with 13 bases between. CDR3 length: 14 amino acids. CDR3 residues: CASKEGFSSYEQYF. The CDR3 DNA follows: TGTGCCAGCAAAGAGGGTTTTAGCTCCTACGAGCAGTACTTC. Together with reference TRBV11-2 and TRBJ2-7, the CDR3 gives the full variable domain: EAGVAQSPRYKIIEKRQSVAFWCNPISGHATLYWYQQILGQGPKLLIQFQNNGVVDDSQLPKDRFSAERLKGVDSTLKIQPAKLEDSAVYLCASKEGFSSYEQYFGPGTRLTVT.

This clone appeared a single time. This chain connects TRBV7-9 to TRBJ2-3; perhaps TRBD1 as D (6 bases). Trimming stripped 3 bases from V and 2 bases from J, with 9 bases between. Germline loops: CDR1 SEHNR, CDR2 FQNEAQ (reference sequence). CDR3 length: 14 amino acids. CDR3 residues: CASSLDRNTDTQYF. For the CDR3, the DNA is TGTGCCAGCAGCTTGGACAGAAACACAGATACGCAGTATTTT. The full variable domain, its missing parts supplied by reference TRBV7-9 and TRBJ2-3, is DTGVSQNPRHKITKRGQNVTFRCDPISEHNRLYWYRQTLGQGPEFLTYFQNEAQLEKSRLLSDRFSAERPKGSFSTLEIQRTEQGDSAMYLCASSLDRNTDTQYFGPGTRLTVL.

This clone has only one observation. The chain uses TRBV28 and TRBJ2-5; 8 positions match TRBD1. The DNA end favors TRBJ2-7, so the J call may be wrong. The germline gives CDR1 MDHEN, CDR2 SYDVKM. CDR3 size: 13 residues. The CDR3 here is CASSMDRVYEQYF. In DNA, the CDR3 is TGTGCCAGCAGCATGGACAGGGTCTACGAGCAGTACTTC.

This chain links TRBV5-1 with TRBJ1-1; D is unresolved. CDR3 size: 13 residues. Germline CDR1 reads SGHRS; CDR2 reads YFSETQ. The V end was cut by 3 bases, the J end by 4 bases, with 10 bases between. The CDR3 bases are TGCGCCAGCAGCTCAGAAGGTGGCACTGAAGCTTTCTTT. It codes for CASSSEGGTEAFF.

This chain joins TRBV5-8 and TRBJ2-2; D perhaps matches TRBD1 (6 bases). Looked up from germline, CDR1 is SGHTS and CDR2 is YDEGEE. V gave up 4 bases and J gave up 6 bases, with 13 bases separating them. The CDR3 is 14 residues long. The chain's CDR3 is CASSRRGSSGELFF. The CDR3 DNA reads TGTGCCAGCAGCCGTAGGGGGAGTTCCGGGGAGCTGTTTTTT.

The V call is TRBV25-1, the J call TRBJ1-2, with D tentatively TRBD1 (6 bases). Germline CDR1 and CDR2: MGHDK and SYGVNS. The V end lost 1 base, the J end lost 4 bases, and 22 bases lay between the germline ends. This CDR3 has 18 residues. The CDR3 reads CASSESGAGPRRGYGYTF. The CDR3 coding sequence is TGTGCCAGCAGTGAATCGGGGGCGGGGCCCCGCCGGGGCTATGGCTACACCTTC.

The rearrangement uses TRBV5-4 and TRBJ2-7; D is undetermined. CDR1 and CDR2 from the germline V gene are SGHNT and YYREEE (reference sequence). This CDR3 region has 15 residues. The V end was cut by 1 base, the J end by 3 bases, with 14 bases between. The CDR3 DNA follows: TGTGCCAGCAGCTTGAGTTTGGGATCATTCTACGAGCAGTACTTC. It is translated as CASSLSLGSFYEQYF.

CDR3 DNA sequence: TGCGCCAGCAGGTGGACAGATCGCTCCTACAATGAGCAGTTCTTC. Translation gives CASRWTDRSYNEQFF. The J gene is TRBJ2-1, the V gene TRBV4-1; a weak D match, TRBD1 (6 bases). V was cut by 6 bases and J by 0 bases, with 12 bases left in between. Germline lookup yields CDR1 MGHRA and CDR2 YSYEKL. This CDR3 has 15 amino acids.

The chain links TRBV29-1 to TRBJ1-1; D ambiguous. From germline, CDR1 is SQVTM and CDR2 ANQGSEA. The CDR3 is 13 residues long. V lost 4 bases, J lost 0 bases, and 9 bases lay in between. CDR3 loop: CSVVRAVNTEAFF. CDR3 coding DNA: TGCAGCGTTGTCCGGGCGGTGAACACTGAAGCTTTCTTT.

The chain employs TRBV6-5 and TRBJ1-5; maybe TRBD1 (5 bases). This CDR3 has 14 residues. V lost 0 bases, J lost 6 bases, and 9 bases lay in between. Germline lookup yields CDR1 MNHEY and CDR2 SVGAGI. DNA of the CDR3: TGTGCCAGCAGTTACTCGGGGGGACGTCAGCCCCAGCATTTT. It is translated as CASSYSGGRQPQHF.

The table lists this clone with a few counts. This chain connects TRBV6-1 to TRBJ2-7; tentative D call: TRBD1 (6 bases). Germline CDR1 and CDR2: MNHNS and SASEGT. CDR3 size: 14 residues. Trimming took 4 bases from V and 9 from J, leaving 19 bases between them. The CDR3 DNA follows: TGTGCCAGCAGTGTGAATGGGGGCCTCCCGTGGCAGTACTTC. Its translation is CASSVNGGLPWQYF.

The rearrangement links TRBV7-9 to TRBJ1-1; 8 nucleotides agree with TRBD1. The length of the CDR3 is 14 residues. The ends lost 2 bases at V and 3 bases at J; junction bases unmatched: 2. Germline V gene lookup returns CDR1 SEHNR and CDR2 FQNEAQ (reference sequence). CDR3 bases: TGTGCCAGCAGCTTATCGACAGGGGACACTGAAGCTTTCTTT. As protein: CASSLSTGDTEAFF. The variable domain in full, with the rest retrieved from reference TRBV7-9 and TRBJ1-1, is DTGVSQNPRHKITKRGQNVTFRCDPISEHNRLYWYRQTLGQGPEFLTYFQNEAQLEKSRLLSDRFSAERPKGSFSTLEIQRTEQGDSAMYLCASSLSTGDTEAFFGQGTRLTVV.

As for this clone: Other DNA sequences in the sample encode the same CDR3. V and J are TRBV5-4 and TRBJ1-1; D is perhaps TRBD1 (5 bases). Trimming removed 4 bases from V and 1 base from J, with 14 bases in between. CDR3 size: 15 residues. Germline V gene lookup returns CDR1 SGHNT and CDR2 YYREEE (reference sequence). CDR3: CASSPGGASNTEAFF. The CDR3, as DNA: TGTGCCAGCAGCCCTGGTGGGGCCTCGAACACTGAAGCTTTCTTT.